The clone carrying this T cell receptor beta chain was counted a few times. The antigen remains unidentified. CDR3 length equals 12 residues. V gave up 5 bases and J gave up 5 bases, with 9 bases separating them. The source of the sample is a study of CD8+CD57+ T cells in acquired aplastic anemia. Study summary: Each DNA sample taken from sorted CD4+ and CD8+ cells came to 3 to 4 ug on average. The study obtained 8.5 million to 12 million reads on average for CD4+ cells from healthy donors. Whole-study results and caveats: Patients and controls had in common around 29 CD8+ CDR3 sequences.

The template used for profiling TCR beta VDJ and CDR3 was genomic DNA. One entry per CDR3 protein, called by TCRdb with MiXCR from the reads. The sample includes over 100,000 distinct CDR3 sequences, around 41% of them seen just once. J is TRBJ1-1 and V is TRBV12-3 or TRBV12-4; no clear D gene. The source of this sequence is a human donor in good health, serving as a control. The sequencing sample was made of sorted CD4+, CD8+, or CD8+CD57+ T cells (not recorded which) from PBMCs. The CDR3 DNA reads TGTGCCAGCAGTCCGTGTCGAACTGAAGCTTTCTTT. This gives the protein CASSPCRTEAFF.